These 22 T cell receptor beta chains came from one sample sequenced in a study of blood T cell repertoires in COVID-19. Repertoires were generated with immunoSEQ multiplex PCR, while TCRdb's copy carries only in-frame clones and drops some. The sample has about 180,000 clones, roughly 80% seen once. The sequencing sample was made of PBMCs or T cells enriched from blood (not recorded which). The source of these receptors is a woman aged 40 to 49 with acute COVID-19.

This clone was observed once. V usage is TRBV4-1 and J usage is TRBJ1-5; 12 positions match TRBD1. The CDR3 is 17 amino acids. After removal of 1 base from V and 6 bases from J, the junction contained 7 bases not matched to a gene. Germline V gene data show CDR1 as MGHRA and CDR2 as YSYEKL. CDR3 loop: CASSQVGGQGAGQPQHF. The CDR3 nucleotides are TGCGCCAGCAGCCAAGTGGGGGGACAGGGGGCTGGTCAGCCCCAGCATTTT.

Written as DNA, the CDR3 is TGTGCCAGCAGTGAGTCCTTCTTCGACATTTTCTCTGGGGCCAACGTCCTGACTTTC. This translates into CASSESFFDIFSGANVLTF. The chain joins TRBV6-1 to TRBJ2-6; D call uncertain. The CDR3 extends over 19 amino acids. Germline CDR1 reads MNHNS; CDR2 reads SASEGT. Deletions cut 3 bases from V and 0 bases from J, with 18 bases between.

This chain joins TRBV7-3 and TRBJ2-7, with D possibly TRBD1 on 5 matching bases. This CDR3 has 13 residues. The V gene lost 1 base and the J gene lost 7 bases, with 11 bases spanning the gap. The V gene's germline CDR1 is SGHTA and CDR2 FQGTGA. This chain's CDR3 is CASSLSSQGEQYF. CDR3 coding DNA: TGTGCCAGCAGCTTAAGTTCCCAGGGAGAGCAGTACTTC.

This rearrangement joins TRBV5-1 to TRBJ2-2; 10 nucleotides align to TRBD2. Looked up from germline, CDR1 is SGHRS and CDR2 is YFSETQ. The trim removed 4 bases at V and 2 bases at J, leaving 2 bases unmatched. The CDR3 length is 15 residues. CDR3 amino acids: CASSPSGRNTGELFF. The CDR3 nucleotides read TGCGCCAGCAGCCCTAGCGGGAGAAACACCGGGGAGCTGTTTTTT.

V gene TRBV4-1 combines with J gene TRBJ1-2; D is ambiguous. There are 15 residues in the CDR3. V lost 1 base and J 4 bases, leaving 13 bases between the germline ends. CDR1 is MGHRA and CDR2 is YSYEKL in the germline V gene. The CDR3 protein is CASSQAPTGSYGYTF. The CDR3 nucleotides are TGCGCCAGCAGCCAAGCCCCGACGGGTTCCTATGGCTACACCTTC.

This clone has a handful of counts. This chain connects TRBV4-1 to TRBJ1-5; D is uncertain. Germline V lookup: CDR1 MGHRA, CDR2 YSYEKL. The CDR3 has 15 amino acids. The V end was cut by 1 base, the J end by 2 bases, with 9 bases between. The CDR3 protein is CASSQGARGNQPQHF. In nucleotides, the CDR3 is TGCGCCAGCAGCCAAGGGGCGCGAGGCAATCAGCCCCAGCATTTT.

CDR3: CASSLEVGRGGSGELFF. The CDR3 DNA is TGCGCCAGCAGCTTGGAAGTCGGCAGGGGAGGGTCCGGGGAGCTGTTTTTT. V gene TRBV5-1 combines with J gene TRBJ2-2; tentative D call: TRBD2 (7 bases). V was pared by 0 bases and J by 6 bases, with 18 bases between. CDR1 is SGHRS and CDR2 is YFSETQ in the germline V gene. CDR3 length equals 17 residues.

The chain links TRBV6-6 to TRBJ1-2, with 9 bases lining up with TRBD1. The J segment lost 6 bases and the V segment lost 6 bases, leaving 11 bases of the junction unmatched. The CDR3 totals 15 residues. CDR1 and CDR2 from the germline V gene are MNHNY and SVGAGI (reference sequence). The CDR3 coding sequence is TGTGCCAGCAGCAGGACAGGGGCAAGCATGGATGGCTACACCTTC. Encoded protein: CASSRTGASMDGYTF.

V usage is TRBV25-1 and J usage is TRBJ2-2; 8 bases line up with TRBD1. The trim removed 5 bases at V and 3 bases at J, leaving 5 bases unmatched. This CDR3 spans 15 amino acids. The germline CDR1 and CDR2 sequences are MGHDK and SYGVNS. The CDR3 bases are TGTGCCAGCAGTCCCCGGACAGGGCACACCGGGGAGCTGTTTTTT. This encodes CASSPRTGHTGELFF.

The V and J genes are TRBV7-2 and TRBJ1-1; maybe TRBD1 (6 bases). CDR1 and CDR2 (germline): SGHTA, FQGNSA. There are 14 residues in the CDR3. V lost 3 bases and J 2 bases, leaving 10 bases between the germline ends. The CDR3 DNA sequence: TGTGCCAGCAGCTTTGGACAGTTTAACACTGAAGCTTTCTTT. This translates into CASSFGQFNTEAFF.

The chain uses TRBV19 and TRBJ2-6; possible D gene TRBD2, 5 bases. V was pared by 7 bases and J by 3 bases, with 10 bases between. Germline CDR1 reads LNHDA; CDR2 reads SQIVND (reference sequence). The CDR3 spans 14 residues. The CDR3: CASTTRGGANVLTF. CDR3 DNA: TGTGCCAGTACCACCCGGGGTGGGGCCAACGTCCTGACTTTC. The whole variable domain, remainder taken from reference TRBV19 and TRBJ2-6, is DGGITQSPKYLFRKEGQNVTLSCEQNLNHDAMYWYRQDPGQGLRLIYYSQIVNDFQKGDIAEGYSVSREKKESFPLTVTSAQKNPTAFYLCASTTRGGANVLTFGAGSRLTVL.

This CDR3 reads CASRKLTSGEQFF. CDR3 in DNA: TGTGCCAGCAGGAAACTAACTAGCGGAGAGCAGTTCTTC. This chain uses TRBV6-5 with TRBJ2-1; 8 nucleotides align to TRBD2. The CDR3 runs to 13 residues. Germline CDR1 is MNHEY and CDR2 is SVGAGI. V lost 6 bases to trimming and J lost 10 bases; unmatched junction nucleotides: 8.

This clone was recorded a few times. The chain is built from TRBV5-6 and TRBJ2-1; D may be TRBD2 (6 bases). Germline V gene sequence: CDR1 SGHDT, CDR2 YYEEEE. This CDR3 spans 16 amino acids. V shed 3 bases and J shed 2 bases, with 15 bases lying between them. In DNA, the CDR3 is TGTGCCAGCAGCTGGGAGGATCCCTTCACCTACAATGAGCAGTTCTTC. This translates into CASSWEDPFTYNEQFF.

V usage is TRBV6-5 and J usage is TRBJ2-1; D perhaps matches TRBD1 (6 bases). Germline V CDR1 and CDR2: MNHEY, SVGAGI. The CDR3 has 15 amino acids. Trimming pared 2 bases from V and 9 bases from J, leaving 17 bases between. Here the CDR3 reads CASSYRTARHSEQFF. CDR3 DNA: TGTGCCAGCAGTTACAGGACAGCCCGCCACAGTGAGCAGTTCTTC.

The chain couples TRBV5-1 to TRBJ1-3, with unresolved D. Germline V gene lookup returns CDR1 SGHRS and CDR2 YFSETQ. This CDR3 has 13 residues. V gave up 0 bases and J gave up 3 bases, with 4 bases separating them. The CDR3 sequence: CASSLDGGNTIYF. The CDR3 DNA reads as TGCGCCAGCAGCTTGGACGGTGGAAACACCATATATTTT.

The chain carries TRBV11-3 and TRBJ1-5, with D unclear. The CDR3 extends over 13 amino acids. The V end lost 0 bases, the J end lost 12 bases, and 12 bases lay between the germline ends. The germline V gene encodes CDR1 SGHNT and CDR2 YENEEA. The CDR3 sequence: CASSLDQTSVQHF. The CDR3 DNA follows: TGTGCCAGCAGCTTAGACCAAACGAGCGTCCAGCATTTT.

There are a few counts of this clone. In DNA, the CDR3 is TGTGCCACCTCTCGGGTGGGACAGGGGGCTCAGCCCCAGCATTTT. Amino acids: CATSRVGQGAQPQHF. V usage is TRBV19 and J usage is TRBJ1-5, with 12 bases that match TRBD1. CDR1 and CDR2 (germline): LNHDA, SQIVND (reference sequence). Trimming took 10 bases from V and 6 from J; bases not matched to a gene: 10. This CDR3 contains 15 residues.

This clone came up once. The chain combines TRBV2 with TRBJ1-3; D is unclear. The V gene's germline CDR1 is SNHLY and CDR2 FYNNEI. The CDR3 consists of 14 residues. Trimming took off 2 bases at V and 2 bases at J, with 7 bases between the two ends. The CDR3: CASSELSPGNTIYF. CDR3 sequence (DNA): TGTGCCAGCAGTGAACTAAGCCCTGGAAACACCATATATTTT.

This rearrangement joins TRBV30 to TRBJ2-3; D possibly corresponds to TRBD1 (5 bases). Germline CDR1 is GTSNPN and CDR2 is SVGIG (reference sequence). The CDR3 consists of 12 residues. The ends were cut back, 7 bases at V and 3 bases at J, with 11 bases in the middle. The chain's CDR3 is CALGQGTDTQYF. Here the CDR3 DNA reads TGTGCCTTGGGGCAGGGAACAGATACGCAGTATTTT.

V usage is TRBV6-5 and J usage is TRBJ2-2, with D maybe TRBD1 (6 bases). The V end lost 5 bases, the J end lost 0 bases, and 10 bases lay between the germline ends. CDR1 and CDR2 (germline): MNHEY, SVGAGI. The CDR3 has 15 residues. CDR3 nucleotide sequence: TGTGCCAGCAGTATCTGGACAGCGAACACCGGGGAGCTGTTTTTT. It yields the protein CASSIWTANTGELFF.

This rearrangement joins TRBV27 to TRBJ1-2, with D possibly TRBD1 on 5 matching bases. The germline V and J ends were trimmed by 3 bases and 2 bases, with 13 bases remaining between them. Germline V lookup: CDR1 MNHEY, CDR2 SMNVEV (reference sequence). This CDR3 has 15 residues. CDR3 sequence: CASSFRRDSNYGYTF. The CDR3 DNA sequence: TGTGCCAGCAGTTTTCGGCGGGACTCAAACTATGGCTACACCTTC.

Only a few counts were recorded for this clone. The CDR3 sequence is CASSEGTGFGQPQHF. The CDR3 region has the DNA TGTGCCAGCAGTGAGGGGACAGGGTTTGGTCAGCCCCAGCATTTT. The chain links TRBV6-1 to TRBJ1-5; 9 bases match TRBD1. V lost 3 bases, J lost 6 bases, and 6 bases stayed unmatched. This CDR3 spans 15 amino acids. In germline, CDR1 is MNHNS, CDR2 SASEGT.